One sample yielded the 2 T cell receptor beta chains listed below, sequenced in a study of T cell responses to AZD1222 COVID-19 vaccine. Sequenced by immunoSEQ multiplex PCR; TCRdb stores in-frame clones only, minus some. The sample comprises roughly 120,000 clones, roughly 87% of which are singletons, and 6% to 8% rests with the top ten. Sequenced here: peripheral blood, sampled on day 0 of AZD1222 vaccination. The receptors stem from an adult in good health.

This clone was detected once. In DNA, the CDR3 is TGTGCCAGCAGCTTCCGGACTAGCGGGAGAAGCTCCTACAATGAGCAGTTCTTC. Amino acids: CASSFRTSGRSSYNEQFF. The chain joins TRBV13 to TRBJ2-1; 13 nucleotides line up with TRBD2. The V and J ends lost 3 bases and 0 bases, in that order; junction bases with no gene match: 5. Germline values: CDR1 PRHDT, CDR2 FYEKMQ (reference sequence). The CDR3 has 18 residues.

J is TRBJ1-1 and V is TRBV30; 7 bases match TRBD1. With V trimmed by 1 base and J by 8 bases, 7 bases remained unmatched. The CDR3 loop spans 13 amino acids. CDR1 is GTSNPN, CDR2 SVGIG, per germline (reference sequence). CDR3 sequence reads: CAWSAKQGWEAFF. DNA of the CDR3: TGTGCCTGGAGTGCCAAACAGGGGTGGGAAGCTTTCTTT. The complete variable domain, with remaining parts taken from reference TRBV30 and TRBJ1-1, reads SQTIHQWPATLVQPVGSPLSLECTVEGTSNPNLYWYRQAAGRGLQLLFYSVGIGQISSEVPQNLSASRPQDRQFILSSKKLLLSDSGFYLCAWSAKQGWEAFFGQGTRLTVV.